The 4 T cell receptor beta chains in this list originate from one sample, sequenced in a study of tumor and adjacent non-tumor tissue in lung cancer. RNA was extracted from bulk tissue without any cell sorting. Three rounds of nested PCR, following a modified ARM-PCR protocol, produced the TCRbeta library. Using its own MiXCR run on the multiplex PCR reads, TCRdb lists one record per CDR3 protein. The table shows tens of thousands of distinct CDR3 sequences, with 60% to 85% occurring only once. Source material: lung tumor tissue. These receptors all stem from a woman between 50 and 59 years old with non-small cell lung cancer.

In regard to this clonotype: One end of the junction is discordant with germline, which a read error may explain. The chain uses TRBV6-5 and TRBJ1-2; D remains ambiguous. Germline CDR1 is MNHEY and CDR2 is SVGAGI. The CDR3 totals 13 residues. CDR3 nucleotide sequence: TGTACCAGTAGCCTAGGTGGGTCAAACGGCTACACCTTC. This codes for CTSSLGGSNGYTF.

Notes on this clonotype: An end of the junction differs from the germline gene, which may be a read error. The chain carries TRBV29-1 and TRBJ2-6, with D perhaps matching TRBD2 (7 bases). The CDR3 is 16 residues long. Germline V lookup: CDR1 SQVTM, CDR2 ANQGSEA. CDR3 region: CSVVGGPSSEANVLTF. The CDR3, as DNA: TGCAGTGTTGTGGGGGGGCCGAGCTCTGAGGCCAACGTCCTGACTTTT.

Details on this clonotype: At one of its ends the junction is not consistent with the germline gene, which may arise from a read error. The rearrangement joins TRBV6-1 to TRBJ1-2, with D perhaps matching TRBD1 (5 bases). Germline V lookup: CDR1 MNHNS, CDR2 SASEGT. The CDR3 length is 11 residues. This CDR3 is CAGNRDYGYIF. The CDR3 DNA is TGTGCCGGCAACCGGGACTATGGCTACATCTTC.

In DNA, the CDR3 is TGTGCCAGCCTTGGGACTACCGCTCCCCGCACAGATACGCAGTATTTT. This sequence encodes CASLGTTAPRTDTQYF. The chain is built from TRBV2 and TRBJ2-3; 7 bases agree with TRBD2. The length of the CDR3 is 16 residues. The germline V gene encodes CDR1 SNHLY and CDR2 FYNNEI. Trimming took 8 bases from V and 1 from J; bases not matched to a gene: 12.